This record covers a single TCR beta chain. This CDR3 is also generated by other DNA sequences in the sample. The data are from a study of shared clonotypes between healthy human individuals. Germline V gene sequence: CDR1 MNHEY, CDR2 SMNVEV (reference sequence). The CDR3 totals 11 residues. Trimming shortened V by 5 bases and J by 4 bases, and 6 bases separated the two germline ends. Repertoires were generated with immunoSEQ multiplex PCR, while TCRdb's copy carries only in-frame clones and drops some. The data contain 2 million to 2.5 million clones, around 93% of them singletons. Terminally differentiated effector memory CD45RA+ cells were excluded by CCR7 positive selection of CD45RO-negative cells.

Sample: naive CD8+ T cells from PBMCs. The rearrangement joins TRBV27 to TRBJ2-7, with TRBD2 as a possible D gene (6 bases). This receptor was obtained from a young man in good health. Some clones in this sample may be carry-over from other donors' samples. The CDR3 nucleotides read TGTGCCAGCAGTGGGGGGTACGAGCAGTACTTC. Residues: CASSGGYEQYF.